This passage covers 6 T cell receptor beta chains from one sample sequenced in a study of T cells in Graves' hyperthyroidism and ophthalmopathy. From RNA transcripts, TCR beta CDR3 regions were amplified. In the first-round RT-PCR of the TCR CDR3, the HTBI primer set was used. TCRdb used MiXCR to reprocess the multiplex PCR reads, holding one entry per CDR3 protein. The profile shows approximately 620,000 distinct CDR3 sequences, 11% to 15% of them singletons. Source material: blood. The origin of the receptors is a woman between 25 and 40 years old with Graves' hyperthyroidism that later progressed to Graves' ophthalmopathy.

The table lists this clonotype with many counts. The CDR3 bases are TGTGCCTGGAGTAGAACAGGGATGGGCGGCTACACCTTC. It yields the protein CAWSRTGMGGYTF. V is TRBV30 and J is TRBJ1-2; maybe TRBD1 (6 bases). V lost 2 bases and J 8 bases, leaving 15 bases between the germline ends. The CDR3 extends over 13 amino acids. CDR1 is GTSNPN, CDR2 SVGIG, per germline (reference sequence).

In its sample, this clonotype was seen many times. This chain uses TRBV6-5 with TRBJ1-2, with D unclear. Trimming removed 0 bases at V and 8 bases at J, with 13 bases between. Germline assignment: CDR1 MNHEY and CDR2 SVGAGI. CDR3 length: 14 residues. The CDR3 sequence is CASSYSTSSGGYTF. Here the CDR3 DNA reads TGTGCCAGCAGTTACTCGACTTCTTCAGGAGGCTACACCTTC.

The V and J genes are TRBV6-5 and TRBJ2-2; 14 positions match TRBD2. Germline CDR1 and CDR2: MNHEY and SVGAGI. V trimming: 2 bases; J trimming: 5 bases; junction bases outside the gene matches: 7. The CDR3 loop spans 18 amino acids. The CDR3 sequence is CASSYPTSGRGTTGELFF. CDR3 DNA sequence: TGTGCCAGCAGTTACCCGACTAGCGGGAGGGGTACGACCGGGGAGCTGTTTTTT.

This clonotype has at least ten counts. The CDR3 loop reads CARGQRGYNSPLHF. CDR3 bases: TGTGCCAGGGGACAGAGAGGCTATAATTCACCCCTCCACTTT. This rearrangement joins TRBV19 to TRBJ1-6; 7 nucleotides align to TRBD1. The CDR3 extends over 14 amino acids. Trimming took 9 bases from V and 3 from J; bases not matched to a gene: 5. Germline values: CDR1 LNHDA, CDR2 SQIVND (reference sequence).

CDR3 in amino acids: CASSLAGAWYETQYF. The CDR3 DNA follows: TGTGCCAGCAGCTTAGCGGGAGCGTGGTACGAGACCCAGTACTTC. This rearrangement joins TRBV7-6 to TRBJ2-5; maybe TRBD2 (5 bases). This CDR3 is built from 15 residues. V gave up 0 bases and J gave up 5 bases, with 13 bases separating them. Germline assignment: CDR1 SGHVS and CDR2 FNYEAQ.

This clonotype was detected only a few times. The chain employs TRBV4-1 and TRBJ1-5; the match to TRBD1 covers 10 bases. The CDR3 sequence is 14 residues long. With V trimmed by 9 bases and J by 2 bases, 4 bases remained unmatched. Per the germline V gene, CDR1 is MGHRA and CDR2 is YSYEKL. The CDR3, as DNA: TGCGCCAGACCCGGGACAGGGGGCAATCAGCCCCAGCATTTT. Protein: CARPGTGGNQPQHF.